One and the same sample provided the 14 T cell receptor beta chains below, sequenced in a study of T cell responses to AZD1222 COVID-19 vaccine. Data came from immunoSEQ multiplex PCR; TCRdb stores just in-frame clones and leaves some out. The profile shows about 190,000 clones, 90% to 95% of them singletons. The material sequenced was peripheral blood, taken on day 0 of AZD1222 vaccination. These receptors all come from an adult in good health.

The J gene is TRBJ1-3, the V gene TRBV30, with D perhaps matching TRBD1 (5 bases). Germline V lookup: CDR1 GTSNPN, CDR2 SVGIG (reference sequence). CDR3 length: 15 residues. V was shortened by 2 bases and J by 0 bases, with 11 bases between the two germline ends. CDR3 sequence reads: CAWSSGTASGNTIYF. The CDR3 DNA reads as TGTGCCTGGAGTTCCGGGACGGCCTCTGGAAACACCATATATTTT.

CDR3 nucleotide sequence: TGTGCCAGTAGTACCGGACAGGGGGTTTCCTACGAGCAGTACTTC. Translated: CASSTGQGVSYEQYF. The rearrangement links TRBV19 to TRBJ2-7, with 10 bases fitting TRBD1. The CDR3 covers 15 residues. The V and J ends lost 4 bases and 1 base, in that order; junction bases with no gene match: 4. The germline V gene has CDR1 LNHDA and CDR2 SQIVND (reference sequence).

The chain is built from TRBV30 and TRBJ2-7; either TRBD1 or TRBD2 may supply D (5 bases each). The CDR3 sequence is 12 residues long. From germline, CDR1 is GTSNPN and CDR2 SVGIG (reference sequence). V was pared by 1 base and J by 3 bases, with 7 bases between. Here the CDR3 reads CAWSGGVYEQYF. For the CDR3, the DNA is TGTGCCTGGAGTGGAGGGGTCTACGAGCAGTACTTC.

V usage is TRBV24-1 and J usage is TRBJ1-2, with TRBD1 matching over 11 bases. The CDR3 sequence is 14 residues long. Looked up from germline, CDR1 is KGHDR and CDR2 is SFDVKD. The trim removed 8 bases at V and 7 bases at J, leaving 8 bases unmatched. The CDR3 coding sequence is TGTGCCACCATGGACAGGGGGCGCCGGTTTGGCTACACCTTC. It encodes CATMDRGRRFGYTF.

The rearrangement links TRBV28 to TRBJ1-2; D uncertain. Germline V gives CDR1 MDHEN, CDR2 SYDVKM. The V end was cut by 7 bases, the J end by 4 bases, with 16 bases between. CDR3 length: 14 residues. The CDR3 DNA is TGTGCCAGCACCCAAAACAAGTTTCCCTATGGCTACACCTTC. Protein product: CASTQNKFPYGYTF.

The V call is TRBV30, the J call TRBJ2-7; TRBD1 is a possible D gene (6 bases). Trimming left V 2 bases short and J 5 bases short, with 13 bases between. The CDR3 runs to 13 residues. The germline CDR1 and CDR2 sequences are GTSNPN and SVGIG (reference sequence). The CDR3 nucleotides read TGTGCCTGGAGTAGGCAGGGGAAGGACGAGCAGTACTTC. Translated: CAWSRQGKDEQYF. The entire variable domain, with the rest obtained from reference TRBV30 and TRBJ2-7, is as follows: SQTIHQWPATLVQPVGSPLSLECTVEGTSNPNLYWYRQAAGRGLQLLFYSVGIGQISSEVPQNLSASRPQDRQFILSSKKLLLSDSGFYLCAWSRQGKDEQYFGPGTRLTVT.

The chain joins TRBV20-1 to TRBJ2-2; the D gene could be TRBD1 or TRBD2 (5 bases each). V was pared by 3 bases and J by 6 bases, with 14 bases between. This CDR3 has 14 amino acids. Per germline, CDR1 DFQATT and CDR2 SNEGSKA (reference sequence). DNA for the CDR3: TGCAGTGCTAGTCTCTCTCAGGGACCCGGGGAGCTGTTTTTT. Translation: CSASLSQGPGELFF.

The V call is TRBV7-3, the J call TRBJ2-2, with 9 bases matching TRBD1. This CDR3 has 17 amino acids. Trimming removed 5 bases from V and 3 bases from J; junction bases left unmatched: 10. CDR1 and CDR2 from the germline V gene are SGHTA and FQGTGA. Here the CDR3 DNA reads TGTGCCAGCAGCACCCCAGGGACAGGGCTACACACCGGGGAGCTGTTTTTT. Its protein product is CASSTPGTGLHTGELFF.

For the CDR3, the DNA is TGCGCCAGCAGCCACGAACCGACTAGCTACAATGAGCAGTTCTTC. It yields the protein CASSHEPTSYNEQFF. The rearrangement joins TRBV4-1 to TRBJ2-1; a possible D gene is TRBD2 (6 bases). The CDR3 is 15 amino acids. Per the germline V gene, CDR1 is MGHRA and CDR2 is YSYEKL. Trimming pared 3 bases from V and 3 bases from J, leaving 12 bases between.

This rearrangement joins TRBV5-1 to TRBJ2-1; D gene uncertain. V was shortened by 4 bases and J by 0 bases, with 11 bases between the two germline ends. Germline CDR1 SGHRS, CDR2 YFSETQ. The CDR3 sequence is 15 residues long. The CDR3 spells CASSDDESSYNEQFF. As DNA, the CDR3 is TGCGCCAGCAGCGACGACGAGAGCTCCTACAATGAGCAGTTCTTC. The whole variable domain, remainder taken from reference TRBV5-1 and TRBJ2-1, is KAGVTQTPRYLIKTRGQQVTLSCSPISGHRSVSWYQQTPGQGLQFLFEYFSETQRNKGNFPGRFSGRQFSNSRSEMNVSTLELGDSALYLCASSDDESSYNEQFFGPGTRLTVL.

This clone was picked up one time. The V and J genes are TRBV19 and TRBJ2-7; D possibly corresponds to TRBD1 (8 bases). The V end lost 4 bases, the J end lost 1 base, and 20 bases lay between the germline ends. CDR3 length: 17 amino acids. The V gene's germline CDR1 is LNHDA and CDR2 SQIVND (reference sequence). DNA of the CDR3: TGTGCCAGTAGTAACCCGCGAACAGGGGGAGGGTCCTACGAGCAGTACTTC. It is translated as CASSNPRTGGGSYEQYF.

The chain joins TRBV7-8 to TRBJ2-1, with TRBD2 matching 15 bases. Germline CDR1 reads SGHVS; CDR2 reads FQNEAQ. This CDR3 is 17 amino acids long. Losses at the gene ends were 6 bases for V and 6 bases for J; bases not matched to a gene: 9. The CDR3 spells CASSRGLAGGLANEQFF. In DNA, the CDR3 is TGTGCCAGCAGTCGAGGACTAGCGGGAGGGCTTGCCAATGAGCAGTTCTTC.

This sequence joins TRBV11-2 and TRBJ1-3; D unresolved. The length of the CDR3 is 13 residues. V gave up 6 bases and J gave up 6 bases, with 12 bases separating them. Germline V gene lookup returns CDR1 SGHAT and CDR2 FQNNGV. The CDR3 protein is CASRGVLENTIYF. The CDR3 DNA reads TGTGCCAGCAGGGGCGTGTTGGAAAACACCATATATTTT.

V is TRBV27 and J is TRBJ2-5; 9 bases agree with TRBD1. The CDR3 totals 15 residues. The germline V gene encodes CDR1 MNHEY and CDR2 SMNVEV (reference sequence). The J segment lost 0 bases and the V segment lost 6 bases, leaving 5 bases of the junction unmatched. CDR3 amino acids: CASRRTGAYQETQYF. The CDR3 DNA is TGTGCCAGCAGGCGGACAGGGGCGTACCAAGAGACCCAGTACTTC.